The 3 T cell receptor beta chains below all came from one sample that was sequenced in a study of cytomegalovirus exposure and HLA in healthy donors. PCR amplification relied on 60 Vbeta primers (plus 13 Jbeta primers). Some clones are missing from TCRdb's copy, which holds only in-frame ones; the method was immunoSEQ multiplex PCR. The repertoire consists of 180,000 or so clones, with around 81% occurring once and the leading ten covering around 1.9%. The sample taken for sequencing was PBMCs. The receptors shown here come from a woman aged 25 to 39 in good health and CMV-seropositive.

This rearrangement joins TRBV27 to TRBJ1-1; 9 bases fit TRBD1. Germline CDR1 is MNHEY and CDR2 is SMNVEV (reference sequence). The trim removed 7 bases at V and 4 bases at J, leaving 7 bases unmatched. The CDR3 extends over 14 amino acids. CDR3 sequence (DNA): TGTGCCAGCACCTTGGGACAGGGAAGCACTGAAGCTTTCTTT. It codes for CASTLGQGSTEAFF.

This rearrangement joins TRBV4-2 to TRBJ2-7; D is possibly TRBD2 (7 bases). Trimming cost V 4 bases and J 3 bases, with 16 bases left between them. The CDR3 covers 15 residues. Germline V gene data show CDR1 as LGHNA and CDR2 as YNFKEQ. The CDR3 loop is CASSLRGGGSYEQYF. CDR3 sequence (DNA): TGTGCCAGCAGCCTTAGGGGGGGAGGTAGCTACGAGCAGTACTTC.

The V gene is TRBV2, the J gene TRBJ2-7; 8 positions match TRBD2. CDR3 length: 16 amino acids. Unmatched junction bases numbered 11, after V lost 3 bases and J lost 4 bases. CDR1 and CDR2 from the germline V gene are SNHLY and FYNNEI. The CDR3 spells CASSEASGLELYEQYF. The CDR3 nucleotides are TGTGCCAGCAGTGAGGCGTCGGGACTAGAGCTATACGAGCAGTACTTC.